The clone carrying this T cell receptor beta chain occurred many times. These data come from a study of T cells in Graves' hyperthyroidism and ophthalmopathy. Diagnosing involved the use of clinical symptoms, serum thyroxine and TRAb, thyroid ultrasound and orbital computed tomography. The authors obtained PBMCs from about 9 ml of fresh peripheral blood. Using RNA transcripts as the source, TCR beta CDR3 regions were amplified. Initially, a first-round RT-PCR of the TCR CDR3 employed the HTBI primer set. TCRdb reprocessed the multiplex PCR reads via MiXCR and lists one record per CDR3 protein. The sample holds 330,000 or so distinct CDR3 sequences, less than 20% seen once. The V end lost 4 bases, the J end lost 3 bases, and 10 bases lay between the germline ends. This CDR3 is built from 13 residues. The germline V gene has CDR1 MDHEN and CDR2 SYDVKM.

This chain connects TRBV28 to TRBJ2-7; D tentatively fits TRBD1 or TRBD2 (5 bases each). The specimen was blood. The TCR originated in a middle-aged woman with Graves' ophthalmopathy. The CDR3 spells CASSSGTHYEQYF. CDR3 DNA: TGTGCCAGCAGTTCCGGGACGCACTACGAGCAGTACTTC.